These 27 T cell receptor beta chains were sequenced from one sample in a study of blood T cell repertoires in COVID-19. Libraries were prepared by immunoSEQ multiplex PCR; TCRdb keeps only in-frame clonotypes and omits some of them. The sample has some 97,000 clones, 70% to 90% seen once; the top ten hold more than 10%. The sample taken for sequencing was peripheral blood. These receptors originate from a human donor in a cohort sampled during active COVID-19.

The chain recombines TRBV2 with TRBJ2-3; 10 nucleotides match TRBD2. CDR1 is SNHLY, CDR2 FYNNEI, per germline. The CDR3 covers 16 residues. J lost 3 bases, V lost 8 bases, and 11 bases had no gene match. CDR3 sequence (DNA): TGTGCCAGCGTAAAGGAGGCGGGACTAGCGACAGATACGCAGTATTTT. It encodes CASVKEAGLATDTQYF.

This chain uses TRBV18 with TRBJ2-5, with TRBD1 matching over 9 bases. Per the germline V gene, CDR1 is KGHSH and CDR2 is LQKENI. The CDR3 length is 14 residues. Trimming at V came to 4 bases and at J to 5 bases, leaving 5 bases not matched to a gene. CDR3 coding DNA: TGTGCCAGCTCACGGACAGGGGAGCGGGAGACCCAGTACTTC. It codes for CASSRTGERETQYF.

V and J are TRBV4-1 and TRBJ1-1; TRBD1 might be the D (6 bases). Trimming stripped 2 bases from V and 1 base from J, with 14 bases between. Germline values: CDR1 MGHRA, CDR2 YSYEKL. The CDR3 has 16 residues. In DNA, the CDR3 is TGCGCCAGCAGCCAACTGACAGGAGCTAGGAACACTGAAGCTTTCTTT. Protein sequence: CASSQLTGARNTEAFF.

The CDR3 DNA follows: TGTGCCAGTAGTATGACGCTATCAGGGGGCGTGTACGAGCAGTACTTC. Protein product: CASSMTLSGGVYEQYF. The chain employs TRBV19 and TRBJ2-7; 8 positions agree with TRBD1. Trimming took 3 bases from V and 4 from J; bases not matched to a gene: 11. Germline V lookup: CDR1 LNHDA, CDR2 SQIVND (reference sequence). This CDR3 spans 16 amino acids.

The V and J genes are TRBV5-1 and TRBJ2-3, with D perhaps TRBD2 (5 bases). V was pared by 3 bases and J by 1 base, with 9 bases between. The CDR3 is made up of 14 amino acids. Germline assignment: CDR1 SGHRS and CDR2 YFSETQ. DNA for the CDR3: TGCGCCAGCAGCTCAGGACTGGGCACAGATACGCAGTATTTT. Translated: CASSSGLGTDTQYF.

Turning to this clone: The sample contains more than one DNA sequence encoding this CDR3. The chain carries TRBV7-2 and TRBJ2-7; TRBD1 agrees at 10 bases. Per germline, CDR1 SGHTA and CDR2 FQGNSA. The CDR3 consists of 14 residues. V trimming: 5 bases; J trimming: 2 bases; junction bases outside the gene matches: 3. In nucleotides, the CDR3 is TGTGCCAGCAGCCCCGGACAGGGGGCCTACGAGCAGTACTTC. Translating it yields CASSPGQGAYEQYF.

In this sample, this clone turned up a few times. DNA for the CDR3: TGTGCCAGCAGCCATCCCCCTACTGGGGCCAACGTCCTGACTTTC. Protein sequence: CASSHPPTGANVLTF. The rearrangement joins TRBV7-2 to TRBJ2-6; D gene ambiguous. The CDR3 length is 15 residues. Looked up from germline, CDR1 is SGHTA and CDR2 is FQGNSA. Trimming removed 5 bases from V and 2 bases from J, with 10 bases in between.

There are a few counts of this clone. This chain links TRBV19 with TRBJ1-2; 7 bases map to TRBD1. This CDR3 has 16 amino acids. Germline V gene sequence: CDR1 LNHDA, CDR2 SQIVND (reference sequence). The ends lost 4 bases at V and 2 bases at J; junction bases unmatched: 10. CDR3 sequence reads: CASSTDTGTENYGYTF. The CDR3 DNA reads as TGTGCCAGTAGTACCGATACCGGGACAGAAAACTATGGCTACACCTTC.

The count of this clone is one. The chain has TRBV12-5 and TRBJ1-1; D call uncertain. Germline values: CDR1 LGHNT, CDR2 FRNRAP. CDR3 size: 12 residues. Trimming took 1 base from V and 6 from J, leaving 6 bases between them. The CDR3 loop reads CASGLERAEAFF. The DNA of the CDR3 is TGTGCTAGTGGTTTGGAGCGCGCTGAAGCTTTCTTT.

The chain employs TRBV2 and TRBJ2-2; 9 bases map to TRBD1. Germline CDR1 is SNHLY and CDR2 is FYNNEI. The CDR3 totals 15 residues. V trimming: 0 bases; J trimming: 4 bases; junction bases outside the gene matches: 0. The CDR3 protein is CASSEAGQGTGELFF. The CDR3 nucleotides read TGTGCCAGCAGTGAAGCGGGACAGGGCACCGGGGAGCTGTTTTTT.

This chain joins TRBV3-1 (or the pseudogene TRBV3-2) and TRBJ1-6, with a weak D call TRBD1 (5 bases). The V end was cut by 1 base, the J end by 6 bases, with 10 bases between. CDR1 is LGHDT, CDR2 YNNKEL, per germline (reference sequence). The CDR3 contains 15 residues. This CDR3 is CASSQGQGRNSPLHF. As DNA, the CDR3 is TGTGCCAGCAGCCAAGGTCAGGGCCGTAATTCACCCCTCCACTTT.

The gene calls are TRBV5-1 and TRBJ1-1, with D possibly matching TRBD1 (5 bases). The V end lost 4 bases, the J end lost 4 bases, and 17 bases lay between the germline ends. The V gene's germline CDR1 is SGHRS and CDR2 YFSETQ. The CDR3 covers 15 residues. The CDR3 region is CASSRIGGSVTEAFF. Here the CDR3 DNA reads TGCGCCAGCAGCCGTATCGGGGGGTCGGTCACTGAAGCTTTCTTT.

As DNA, the CDR3 is TGTGCCAGCAGCCACGGACAGGACATGAACACTGAAGCTTTCTTT. Translating it yields CASSHGQDMNTEAFF. V and J are TRBV7-9 and TRBJ1-1; 7 bases align to TRBD1. With V trimmed by 5 bases and J by 0 bases, 6 bases remained unmatched. CDR1 and CDR2 (germline): SEHNR, FQNEAQ (reference sequence). The CDR3 totals 15 residues.

V gene TRBV5-1 combines with J gene TRBJ2-7, with D unclear. Germline CDR1 SGHRS, CDR2 YFSETQ. Deletions cut 0 bases from V and 1 base from J, with 14 bases between. CDR3 length: 16 amino acids. The CDR3 DNA reads TGCGCCAGCAGCTTGGAGTCCCGCGTTATGTCCTACGAGCAGTACTTC. This sequence encodes CASSLESRVMSYEQYF.

The V gene is TRBV2, the J gene TRBJ2-2; TRBD2 agrees at 14 bases. The CDR3 runs to 15 residues. J lost 6 bases, V lost 7 bases, and 4 bases had no gene match. CDR1 is SNHLY and CDR2 is FYNNEI in the germline V gene. The CDR3 sequence is CASTGTSGRSGELFF. The CDR3 nucleotides read TGTGCCAGCACCGGGACTAGCGGGAGATCCGGGGAGCTGTTTTTT.

This rearrangement joins TRBV25-1 to TRBJ2-1; 8 bases align to TRBD2. The CDR3 is 16 amino acids. Trimming at V came to 1 base and at J to 7 bases, leaving 9 bases not matched to a gene. Germline CDR1 MGHDK, CDR2 SYGVNS. The CDR3 spells CASSESPGGPSNEQFF. The CDR3 DNA follows: TGTGCCAGCAGTGAATCCCCGGGAGGGCCAAGTAATGAGCAGTTCTTC.

This clone was picked up a small number of times. This rearrangement joins TRBV7-9 to TRBJ2-5, with 8 nucleotides matching TRBD2. The CDR3 totals 13 residues. In germline, CDR1 is SEHNR, CDR2 FQNEAQ (reference sequence). J lost 5 bases, V lost 5 bases, and 4 bases had no gene match. The CDR3 spells CASSRAGEETQYF. The CDR3 coding sequence is TGTGCCAGCAGCCGAGCGGGAGAGGAGACCCAGTACTTC.

The chain has TRBV6-2 or TRBV6-3 and TRBJ2-7, with 8 bases aligning to TRBD2. In germline, CDR1 is MNHEY, CDR2 SVGEGT. This CDR3 is built from 14 residues. J was trimmed by 5 bases and V by 5 bases; bases with no gene match: 8. The CDR3 loop reads CASSDQRERDEQYF. The CDR3 DNA sequence: TGTGCCAGCAGTGACCAGCGGGAGAGGGACGAGCAGTACTTC.

In DNA, the CDR3 is TGTGCCAGCTCACCTCAGGGACTTGTCTACGAGCAGTACTTC. Translating gives CASSPQGLVYEQYF. This sequence joins TRBV18 and TRBJ2-7; D possibly corresponds to TRBD2 (6 bases). The CDR3 is made up of 14 amino acids. V lost 3 bases, J lost 3 bases, and 12 bases lay in between. CDR1 and CDR2 from the germline V gene are KGHSH and LQKENI.

J is TRBJ2-2 and V is TRBV11-3, with 8 bases lining up with TRBD1. The CDR3 runs 16 residues. V lost 4 bases, J lost 2 bases, and 6 bases stayed unmatched. CDR1 SGHNT and CDR2 YENEEA come from the germline V gene. The CDR3 region is CASSSPDRGNTGELFF. The CDR3 DNA is TGTGCCAGCAGCTCCCCCGACAGGGGTAACACCGGGGAGCTGTTTTTT.

The chain recombines TRBV10-1 with TRBJ1-5, with 7 positions matching TRBD1. The V gene's germline CDR1 is WNHNN and CDR2 SYGVQD (reference sequence). Trimming at V came to 6 bases and at J to 1 base, leaving 6 bases not matched to a gene. The CDR3 loop spans 15 amino acids. CDR3 in amino acids: CASSQTGVSNQPQHF. The CDR3 region has the DNA TGCGCCAGCAGCCAAACAGGGGTCAGCAATCAGCCCCAGCATTTT.

The V call is TRBV19, the J call TRBJ2-5; the match to TRBD1 covers 10 bases. Germline loops: CDR1 LNHDA, CDR2 SQIVND (reference sequence). V was pared by 8 bases and J by 5 bases, with 11 bases of the junction left unmatched. The CDR3 covers 15 residues. This CDR3 is CASGRDRGSEETQYF. CDR3 DNA sequence: TGTGCCAGTGGGCGGGACAGGGGATCTGAGGAGACCCAGTACTTC.

The chain employs TRBV7-2 and TRBJ1-2; TRBD1 aligns across 11 bases. This CDR3 is built from 15 residues. J lost 2 bases, V lost 5 bases, and 4 bases had no gene match. Germline CDR1 SGHTA, CDR2 FQGNSA. CDR3 protein: CASSPGTGGNYGYTF. The CDR3 nucleotides read TGTGCCAGCAGCCCCGGGACAGGGGGAAACTATGGCTACACCTTC.

V gene TRBV18 combines with J gene TRBJ1-3; D is possibly TRBD1 (6 bases). Deletions cut 8 bases from V and 0 bases from J, with 14 bases between. The CDR3 loop spans 15 amino acids. Germline CDR1 reads KGHSH; CDR2 reads LQKENI. The CDR3 region has the DNA TGTGCCAGCCGGATGACAGGAAGCTCTGGAAACACCATATATTTT. This sequence encodes CASRMTGSSGNTIYF.

This chain connects TRBV6-2 or TRBV6-3 to TRBJ1-6; D is unresolved. The V gene's germline CDR1 is MNHEY and CDR2 SVGEGT. There are 15 residues in the CDR3. Trimming left V 2 bases short and J 6 bases short, with 11 bases between. This chain's CDR3 is CASSYDAGFNSPLHF. The CDR3 region has the DNA TGTGCCAGCAGTTACGACGCAGGTTTTAATTCACCCCTCCACTTT.

This chain joins TRBV14 and TRBJ1-2; D uncertain. The CDR3 runs 13 residues. Trimming pared 4 bases from V and 3 bases from J, leaving 9 bases between. Germline CDR1 and CDR2: SGHDN and FVKESK. CDR3 loop: CASSPERYYGYTF. Written as DNA, the CDR3 is TGTGCCAGCAGCCCCGAGAGGTACTATGGCTACACCTTC.

The chain couples TRBV11-3 to TRBJ2-2, with a possible D match to TRBD2 (6 bases). CDR1 and CDR2 (germline): SGHNT, YENEEA. Trimming stripped 7 bases from V and 1 base from J, with 13 bases between. CDR3 length equals 15 residues. The CDR3 DNA reads TGTGCCAGCACCCCTGGCGGGGTGAACACCGGGGAGCTGTTTTTT. This sequence encodes CASTPGGVNTGELFF.